This T cell receptor (beta chain) was identified in a study of technical replicates of blood from a few donors (dated by TCRdb to about 2017). The library was built by means of the immunoSEQ multiplex PCR assay. The table comes from immuneACCESS by way of TCRdb, which keeps in-frame sequences with V and J called. Part of the clones is missing from these tables; in studies checked, under half for an unresolved V gene and the rest for unknown reasons. A total of about 93,000 clones appear in this sample, nearly 97% of them only once. The top ten clonotypes cover over 0.25% of the sample. Concerning this clone itself: Its antigen remains undetermined. Base-call qualities are not available, and no considerably larger clone is one nucleotide away.

The V and J ends are trimmed by 5 bases and 2 bases, leaving 16 bases between them. Including the terminal cysteine and phenylalanine, the CDR3 comprises 15 residues. Only the CDR3 portion is preserved as DNA: 45 bases, with reading frame beginning at the first base. CDR1 SGHVS and CDR2 FNYEAQ were looked up in the germline V gene. This chain is built from TRBV7-6 and TRBJ2-7, with TRBD1 tentatively as D gene (5 bases match). Sequencing was performed on T cells isolated from PBMCs. The sequence came from a human donor in good health. The CDR3 here reads CASSEMAGLAYEQYF. The nucleotide sequence reads TGTGCCAGCAGCGAGATGGCAGGGCTAGCCTACGAGCAGTACTTC.